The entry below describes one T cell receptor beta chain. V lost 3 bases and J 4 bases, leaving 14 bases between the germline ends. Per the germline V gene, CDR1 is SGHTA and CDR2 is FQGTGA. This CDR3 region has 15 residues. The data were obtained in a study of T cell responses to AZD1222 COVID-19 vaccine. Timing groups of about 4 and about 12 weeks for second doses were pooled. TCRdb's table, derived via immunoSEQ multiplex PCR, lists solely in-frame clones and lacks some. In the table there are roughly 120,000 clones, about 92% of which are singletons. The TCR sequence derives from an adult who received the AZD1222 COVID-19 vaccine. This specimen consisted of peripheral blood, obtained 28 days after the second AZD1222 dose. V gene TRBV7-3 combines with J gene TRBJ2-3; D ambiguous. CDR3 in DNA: TGTGCCAGCAGCTTCCAGACCGGGTCTTCAGATACGCAGTATTTT. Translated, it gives CASSFQTGSSDTQYF. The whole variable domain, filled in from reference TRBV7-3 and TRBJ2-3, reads GAGVSQTPSNKVTEKGKYVELRCDPISGHTALYWYRQSLGQGPEFLIYFQGTGAADDSGLPNDRFFAVRPEGSVSTLKIQRTERGDSAVYLCASSFQTGSSDTQYFGPGTRLTVL.